The following is a T cell receptor beta chain sequence with its context. Its antigen is unidentified. These data come from a study of shared clonotypes between healthy human individuals. Whole-study findings and limits: Relative to their counterparts shared across all four donors, non-shared clonotypes exhibited diminished generation probabilities.

CDR1 is SGHNT, CDR2 YYREEE, per germline (reference sequence). Unmatched junction bases numbered 8, after V lost 6 bases and J lost 3 bases. The CDR3 is 15 amino acids. Naivety among CD8 cells was defined by CD45RO negativity and positive CCR7 selection, thereby excluding terminally differentiated effector memory CD45RA+ cells. The donor population consisted of healthy HIV-negative adults with no recent acute infections or vaccinations. Deep was the level at which the assay was run. Original processing methods: Filtering differed since immunoSEQ provided only junctions, with no quality scores. The repertoire was sequenced with immunoSEQ multiplex PCR; TCRdb's copy has only in-frame clones and lacks some. Clonal size and the V and J genes are those of that table, whereas D and trimming came from the DNA. This table holds fewer than 700,000 clones, approximately 95% found once.

The rearrangement joins TRBV5-4 to TRBJ2-1; 8 nucleotides align to TRBD1. The origin of this receptor is a woman aged 25 to 45 in good health. Specimen: naive CD8+ T cells sorted from blood. CDR3 nucleotides: TGTGCCAGCAAGCTCGGGACAGGCTACTACAATGAGCAGTTCTTC. This sequence encodes CASKLGTGYYNEQFF.